The rows below give T cell receptor beta chains drawn from one sample of a study of blood T cell repertoires in COVID-19. This table comes from immunoSEQ multiplex PCR, and its TCRdb copy is limited to in-frame clones, with some not included. The sample carries about 190,000 clones, around 83% recorded once. What was sequenced was peripheral blood. Receptors originate from a woman aged 40 to 49 with acute or convalescent COVID-19. Both conserved end residues are part of each CDR3. The order of the fields is V gene, J gene, clone size, D gene, CDR3 protein, CDR3 DNA. D genes are given only for firm matches. Only some rows state a clone size, as once, few, many or a class for expanded clones.

TRBV7-2	TRBJ1-2	NA	TRBD1	CASSRDSYGYTF	TGTGCCAGCAGCAGGGACAGCTATGGCTACACCTTC
TRBV3-1/TRBV3-2	TRBJ2-3	NA	TRBD2	CAGSPRTSGSGTDTQYF	TGTGCCGGCAGCCCCCGGACTAGCGGGAGTGGCACAGATACGCAGTATTTT
TRBV27	TRBJ1-1	NA	NA	CASRLSSIQLNTEAFF	TGTGCCAGCAGACTTTCCTCCATACAGCTTAACACTGAAGCTTTCTTT
TRBV29-1	TRBJ1-3	few	NA	CSVLIGFSGNTIYF	TGCAGCGTCCTAATCGGGTTCTCTGGAAACACCATATATTTT
TRBV7-9	TRBJ2-5	once	TRBD1	CASSSDREETQYF	TGTGCCAGCAGCTCGGACAGGGAGGAGACCCAGTACTTC
TRBV19	TRBJ1-2	once	TRBD1	CASSFRPGQYGYTF	TGTGCCAGTAGTTTCCGGCCGGGACAGTATGGCTACACCTTC
TRBV11-2	TRBJ2-1	NA	TRBD2	CASSYGTKQFF	TGTGCCAGCAGCTATGGGACTAAGCAGTTCTTC
TRBV4-2	TRBJ1-1	NA	NA	CASSPLGLAQLTEAFF	TGTGCCAGCAGCCCCCTCGGTTTGGCACAGCTGACTGAAGCTTTCTTT
TRBV14	TRBJ2-7	NA	NA	CASSQAGHYEQYF	TGTGCCAGCAGCCAAGCAGGACACTACGAGCAGTACTTC
TRBV4-1	TRBJ1-1	NA	NA	CASSQPSRAGLNTEAFF	TGCGCCAGCAGCCAACCTTCAAGGGCAGGGCTTAACACTGAAGCTTTCTTT
TRBV18	TRBJ1-3	NA	NA	CASSTAQGPGNTIYF	TGTGCCAGCTCGACTGCACAGGGACCCGGAAACACCATATATTTT
TRBV28	TRBJ1-1	NA	TRBD1	CASSRPGTENTEAFF	TGTGCCAGCAGTCGACCCGGGACAGAGAACACTGAAGCTTTCTTT
TRBV6-4	TRBJ2-3	NA	TRBD1	CASSDGQGADTQYF	TGTGCCAGCAGTGACGGACAGGGGGCAGATACGCAGTATTTT
TRBV7-2	TRBJ2-2	NA	TRBD2	CASSLVSGAVVTGELFF	TGTGCCAGCAGCTTAGTCAGCGGGGCGGTCGTCACCGGGGAGCTGTTTTTT
TRBV27	TRBJ2-7	NA	NA	CASRRSSYEQYF	TGTGCCAGCAGGCGCTCCTCCTACGAGCAGTACTTC
TRBV15	TRBJ1-5	few	NA	CATSREAGQPQHF	TGTGCCACCAGCAGAGAAGCGGGACAGCCCCAGCATTTT
TRBV18	TRBJ1-5	NA	NA	CASSKAGDQPQHF	TGTGCCAGCTCTAAGGCGGGGGATCAGCCCCAGCATTTT
TRBV10-3	TRBJ2-1	NA	TRBD2	CAITLGLAGGPSGEQFF	TGTGCCATCACCCTGGGACTAGCGGGAGGCCCCTCCGGTGAGCAGTTCTTC
TRBV13	TRBJ1-3	NA	TRBD1	CASSPPGTGSGNTIYF	TGTGCCAGCAGCCCCCCAGGGACAGGCTCTGGAAACACCATATATTTT
TRBV12-5	TRBJ2-5	NA	NA	CASGFGGLEETQYF	TGTGCTAGTGGTTTTGGGGGACTCGAAGAGACCCAGTACTTC
TRBV7-2	TRBJ2-3	NA	TRBD2	CASSLTSGGYRTDTQYF	TGTGCCAGCAGCTTGACTAGCGGGGGGTATCGGACAGATACGCAGTATTTT
TRBV7-6	TRBJ2-7	NA	NA	CASSLAAGGTYEQYF	TGTGCCAGCAGCTTAGCGGCCGGGGGAACCTACGAGCAGTACTTC
TRBV7-2	TRBJ1-2	NA	NA	CASSFIAGDGYTF	TGTGCCAGCAGCTTTATAGCAGGGGATGGCTACACCTTC
TRBV27	TRBJ1-2	NA	TRBD1	CASSPMDRGLVYGYTF	TGTGCCAGCAGTCCCATGGACAGGGGGCTTGTCTATGGCTACACCTTC
TRBV9	TRBJ2-7	few	TRBD2	CASSAGTSPNYEQYF	TGTGCCAGCAGCGCCGGGACTAGCCCTAACTACGAGCAGTACTTC
TRBV2	TRBJ1-4	NA	NA	CASSFNRAGEKLFF	TGTGCCAGCAGTTTCAACAGGGCTGGGGAAAAACTGTTTTTT
TRBV2	TRBJ1-1	NA	NA	CASSRRDTSTEAFF	TGTGCCAGCAGTCGCCGGGACACCTCCACTGAAGCTTTCTTT
TRBV9	TRBJ2-7	NA	NA	CASSTGPRGYEQYF	TGTGCCAGCAGCACGGGCCCTAGGGGCTACGAGCAGTACTTC
TRBV5-1	TRBJ1-1	few	NA	CASSLTNTEAFF	TGCGCCAGCAGCTTGACAAACACTGAAGCTTTCTTT
TRBV18	TRBJ1-4	NA	NA	CASSLATNEKLFF	TGTGCCAGCTCCCTTGCAACTAATGAAAAACTGTTTTTT
TRBV12-3/TRBV12-4	TRBJ1-1	NA	NA	CASTESGDEAFF	TGTGCCAGCACCGAGTCGGGGGATGAAGCTTTCTTT
TRBV2	TRBJ2-7	NA	NA	CASSRATQGSLPYEQYF	TGTGCCAGCAGTAGGGCCACACAGGGTAGCCTCCCCTACGAGCAGTACTTC
TRBV3-1/TRBV3-2	TRBJ1-5	once	NA	CASSQSSGQPQHF	TGTGCCAGCAGCCAGAGTAGTGGTCAGCCCCAGCATTTT
TRBV30	TRBJ1-1	few	TRBD1	CAWSIDRVSTEAFF	TGTGCCTGGAGTATCGACAGGGTAAGCACTGAAGCTTTCTTT
TRBV19	TRBJ1-3	NA	NA	CASSESTAGSSGNTIYF	TGTGCCAGTAGTGAATCGACCGCGGGGAGCTCTGGAAACACCATATATTTT
TRBV12-3/TRBV12-4	TRBJ1-3	NA	NA	CASVKGNTIYF	TGTGCCAGCGTAAAAGGAAACACCATATATTTT
TRBV19	TRBJ1-1	few	TRBD1	CASKGALNTEAFF	TGTGCCAGTAAGGGGGCACTGAACACTGAAGCTTTCTTT
TRBV7-6	TRBJ2-3	NA	TRBD1	CASSRTGYAGDTQYF	TGTGCCAGCAGCCGGACAGGGTACGCAGGTGATACGCAGTATTTT
TRBV27	TRBJ2-4	NA	TRBD2	CASRGSGTLAKNIQYF	TGTGCCAGTCGTGGGAGCGGGACCCTAGCCAAAAACATTCAGTACTTC
TRBV30	TRBJ1-1	NA	NA	CAWSRLRGTEAFF	TGTGCCTGGAGCCGCCTCAGAGGCACTGAAGCTTTCTTT
TRBV4-1	TRBJ2-2	few	NA	CASSQGGGRGGELFF	TGCGCCAGCAGCCAAGGAGGAGGGAGAGGCGGGGAGCTGTTTTTT
TRBV6-5	TRBJ1-1	few	NA	CASSSGYAEAFF	TGTGCCAGCAGTTCAGGGTACGCTGAAGCTTTCTTT
TRBV10-1	TRBJ2-4	NA	NA	CASSESGGKNIQYF	TGCGCCAGCAGTGAGTCCGGTGGCAAAAACATTCAGTACTTC
TRBV19	TRBJ2-1	NA	NA	CATGGSSYNEQFF	TGTGCGACGGGTGGGAGCTCCTACAATGAGCAGTTCTTC
TRBV9	TRBJ2-1	NA	NA	CASSVVTYTSYNEQFF	TGTGCCAGCAGCGTAGTTACCTATACCTCCTACAATGAGCAGTTCTTC
TRBV5-8	TRBJ1-3	NA	NA	CASSLTVVSSGNTIYF	TGTGCCAGCAGCTTGACTGTCGTCTCCTCTGGAAACACCATATATTTT
TRBV6-5	TRBJ2-5	NA	NA	CASSPPLGTETQYF	TGTGCCAGCAGTCCTCCCCTTGGGACTGAGACCCAGTACTTC
TRBV10-3	TRBJ1-5	NA	TRBD1	CAISAGQHSNQPQHF	TGTGCCATCAGTGCGGGACAGCATAGCAATCAGCCCCAGCATTTT
TRBV30	TRBJ1-5	NA	NA	CAWSQGGGGWSNQPQHF	TGTGCCTGGAGCCAAGGTGGAGGAGGTTGGAGCAATCAGCCCCAGCATTTT
TRBV5-5	TRBJ1-1	NA	NA	CASSLSLNTEAFF	TGTGCCAGCAGCTTGTCTTTGAACACTGAAGCTTTCTTT
TRBV14	TRBJ1-1	many	NA	CASSQVAGAGTEAFF	TGTGCCAGCAGCCAAGTGGCAGGGGCTGGGACTGAAGCTTTCTTT
TRBV7-9	TRBJ2-7	NA	NA	CASSLGLRGYEQYF	TGTGCCAGCAGCTTAGGCCTACGCGGTTACGAGCAGTACTTC
TRBV5-1	TRBJ2-5	NA	TRBD2	CASSLWTSGRMGEETQYF	TGCGCCAGCAGCCTATGGACTAGCGGGAGGATGGGAGAAGAGACCCAGTACTTC
TRBV19	TRBJ2-7	NA	NA	CASSLDSGYEQYF	TGTGCCAGTAGTCTAGACAGCGGGTACGAGCAGTACTTC
TRBV5-1	TRBJ2-1	few	NA	CASSLAAGEQFF	TGCGCCAGCAGCTTGGCCGCGGGTGAGCAGTTCTTC
TRBV5-1	TRBJ1-2	NA	NA	CASSSDGNYGYTF	TGCGCCAGCAGCTCAGACGGGAACTATGGCTACACCTTC
TRBV7-8	TRBJ1-1	NA	NA	CASSVTRARTEAFF	TGTGCCAGCAGCGTTACAAGAGCGAGAACTGAAGCTTTCTTT
TRBV5-4	TRBJ2-1	NA	NA	CASSLPQGPYNEQFF	TGTGCCAGCAGCTTGCCACAGGGACCTTACAATGAGCAGTTCTTC
TRBV24-1	TRBJ1-1	once	NA	CATRAAHLSEAFF	TGTGCCACCCGCGCGGCCCATTTGTCTGAAGCTTTCTTT
TRBV21-1	TRBJ2-7	NA	NA	CASSAGASGDYEQYF	TGTGCCAGCAGCGCAGGGGCTAGCGGAGACTACGAGCAGTACTTC